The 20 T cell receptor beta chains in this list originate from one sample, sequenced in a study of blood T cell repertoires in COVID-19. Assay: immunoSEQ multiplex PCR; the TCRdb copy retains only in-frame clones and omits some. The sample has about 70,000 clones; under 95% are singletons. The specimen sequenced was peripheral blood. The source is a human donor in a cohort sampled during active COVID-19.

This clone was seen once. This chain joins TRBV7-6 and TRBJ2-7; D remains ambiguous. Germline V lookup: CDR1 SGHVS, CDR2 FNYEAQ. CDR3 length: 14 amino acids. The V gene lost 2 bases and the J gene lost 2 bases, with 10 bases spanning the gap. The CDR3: CASSLTSSAYEQYF. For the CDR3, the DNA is TGTGCCAGCAGCTTAACGTCTAGTGCCTACGAGCAGTACTTC.

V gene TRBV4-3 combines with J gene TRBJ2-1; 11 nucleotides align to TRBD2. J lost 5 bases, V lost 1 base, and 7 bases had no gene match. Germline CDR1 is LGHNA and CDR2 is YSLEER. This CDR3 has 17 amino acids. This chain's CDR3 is CASSQGWTSGPHNEQFF. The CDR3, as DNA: TGCGCCAGCAGCCAAGGCTGGACTAGCGGGCCCCACAATGAGCAGTTCTTC.

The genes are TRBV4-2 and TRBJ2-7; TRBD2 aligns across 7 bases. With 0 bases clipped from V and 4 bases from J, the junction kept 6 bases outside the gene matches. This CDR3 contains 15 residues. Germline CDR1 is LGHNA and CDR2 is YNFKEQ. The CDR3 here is CASSQEGGGIYEQYF. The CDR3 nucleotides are TGTGCCAGCAGCCAAGAGGGCGGGGGTATTTACGAGCAGTACTTC.

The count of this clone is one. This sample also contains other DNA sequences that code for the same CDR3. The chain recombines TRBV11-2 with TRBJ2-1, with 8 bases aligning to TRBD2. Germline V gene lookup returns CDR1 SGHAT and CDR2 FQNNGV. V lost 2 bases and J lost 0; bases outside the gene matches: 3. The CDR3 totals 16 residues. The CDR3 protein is CASSLSRGGSYNEQFF. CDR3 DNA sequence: TGTGCCAGCAGCTTAAGCCGGGGGGGCTCCTACAATGAGCAGTTCTTC.

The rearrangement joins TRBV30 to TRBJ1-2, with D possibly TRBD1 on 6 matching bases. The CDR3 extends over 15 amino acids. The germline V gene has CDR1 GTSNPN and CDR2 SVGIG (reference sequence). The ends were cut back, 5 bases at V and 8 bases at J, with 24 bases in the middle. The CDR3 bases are TGTGCCTGGGGGCCTACAGGGATCGCTCTATGGGGCTACACCTTC. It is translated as CAWGPTGIALWGYTF.

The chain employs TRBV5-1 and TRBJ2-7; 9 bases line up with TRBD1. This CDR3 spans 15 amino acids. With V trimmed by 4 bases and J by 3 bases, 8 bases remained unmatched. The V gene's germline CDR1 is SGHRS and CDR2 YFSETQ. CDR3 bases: TGCGCCAGCAGCCAACCGGGACAGGGCCTCTACGAGCAGTACTTC. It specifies CASSQPGQGLYEQYF. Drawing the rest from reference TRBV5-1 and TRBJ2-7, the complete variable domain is KAGVTQTPRYLIKTRGQQVTLSCSPISGHRSVSWYQQTPGQGLQFLFEYFSETQRNKGNFPGRFSGRQFSNSRSEMNVSTLELGDSALYLCASSQPGQGLYEQYFGPGTRLTVT.

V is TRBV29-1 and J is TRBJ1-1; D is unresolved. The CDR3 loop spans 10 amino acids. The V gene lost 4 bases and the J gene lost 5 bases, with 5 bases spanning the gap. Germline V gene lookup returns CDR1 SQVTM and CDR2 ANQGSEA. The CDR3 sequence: CSVVVTEAFF. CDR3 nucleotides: TGCAGCGTTGTTGTAACTGAAGCTTTCTTT.

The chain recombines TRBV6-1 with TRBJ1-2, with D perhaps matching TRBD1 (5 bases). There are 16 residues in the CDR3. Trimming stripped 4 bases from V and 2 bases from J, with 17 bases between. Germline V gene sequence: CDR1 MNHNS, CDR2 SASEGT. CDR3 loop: CASSGLSAGTNYGYTF. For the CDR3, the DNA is TGTGCCAGCAGTGGCCTCTCGGCGGGGACCAACTATGGCTACACCTTC.

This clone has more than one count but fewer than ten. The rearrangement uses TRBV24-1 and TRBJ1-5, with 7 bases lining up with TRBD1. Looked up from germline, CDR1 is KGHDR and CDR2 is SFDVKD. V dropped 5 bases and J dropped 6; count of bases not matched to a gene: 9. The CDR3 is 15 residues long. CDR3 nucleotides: TGTGCCACCAGTGTAGGAGGGGGCGAGGGTCAGCCCCAGCATTTT. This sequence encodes CATSVGGGEGQPQHF.

CDR3 sequence (DNA): TGTGCCTGTAGTAAAGGGCAGGGGCAGTACAATGAGCAGTTCTTC. Translating gives CACSKGQGQYNEQFF. The chain uses TRBV30 and TRBJ2-1, with TRBD1 as a possible D gene (6 bases). Trimming shortened V by 6 bases and J by 4 bases, and 19 bases separated the two germline ends. The CDR3 has 15 residues. Per germline, CDR1 GTSNPN and CDR2 SVGIG (reference sequence).

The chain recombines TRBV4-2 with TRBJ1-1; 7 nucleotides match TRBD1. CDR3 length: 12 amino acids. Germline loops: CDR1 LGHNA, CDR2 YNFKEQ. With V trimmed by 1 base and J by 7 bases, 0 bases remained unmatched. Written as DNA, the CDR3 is TGTGCCAGCAGCCAAGGACAGGGTGAAGCTTTCTTT. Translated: CASSQGQGEAFF.

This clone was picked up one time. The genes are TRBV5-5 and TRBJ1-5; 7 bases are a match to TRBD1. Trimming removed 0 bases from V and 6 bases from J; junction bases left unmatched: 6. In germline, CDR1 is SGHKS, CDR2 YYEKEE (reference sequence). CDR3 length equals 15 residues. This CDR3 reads CASSLEGTASQPQHF. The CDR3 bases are TGTGCCAGCAGCTTGGAGGGGACAGCGTCTCAGCCCCAGCATTTT.

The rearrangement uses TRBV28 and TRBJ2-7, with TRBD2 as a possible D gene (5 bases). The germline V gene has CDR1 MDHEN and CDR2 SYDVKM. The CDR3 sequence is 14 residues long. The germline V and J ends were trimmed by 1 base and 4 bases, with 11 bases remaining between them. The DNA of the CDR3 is TGTGCCAGCAGTTTATACGGGGTCCCTTACGAGCAGTACTTC. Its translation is CASSLYGVPYEQYF.

The CDR3 protein is CASSDRRSTEAFF. DNA of the CDR3: TGTGCCAGCAGCGATAGGAGGAGCACTGAAGCTTTCTTT. The chain couples TRBV6-2 or TRBV6-3 to TRBJ1-1; D ambiguous. Germline-derived CDR1 and CDR2 are MNHEY and SVGEGT. V was clipped by 6 bases and J by 4 bases, with 12 bases between them. CDR3 length equals 13 residues.

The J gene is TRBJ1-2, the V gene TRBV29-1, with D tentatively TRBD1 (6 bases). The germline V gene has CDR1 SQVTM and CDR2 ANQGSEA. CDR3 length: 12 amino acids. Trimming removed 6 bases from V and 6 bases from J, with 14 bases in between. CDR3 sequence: CSVERTANGYTF. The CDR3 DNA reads TGCAGCGTCGAAAGGACAGCAAATGGCTACACCTTC. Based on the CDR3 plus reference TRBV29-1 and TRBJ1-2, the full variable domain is SAVISQKPSRDICQRGTSLTIQCQVDSQVTMMFWYRQQPGQSLTLIATANQGSEATYESGFVIDKFPISRPNLTFSTLTVSNMSPEDSSIYLCSVERTANGYTFGSGTRLTVV.

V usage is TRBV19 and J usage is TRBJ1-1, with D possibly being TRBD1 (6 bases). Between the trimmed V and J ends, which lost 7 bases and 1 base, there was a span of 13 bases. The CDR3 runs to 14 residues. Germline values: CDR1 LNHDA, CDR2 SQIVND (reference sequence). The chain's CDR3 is CASNARGRNTEAFF. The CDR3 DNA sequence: TGTGCCAGTAATGCGAGGGGGAGGAACACTGAAGCTTTCTTT.

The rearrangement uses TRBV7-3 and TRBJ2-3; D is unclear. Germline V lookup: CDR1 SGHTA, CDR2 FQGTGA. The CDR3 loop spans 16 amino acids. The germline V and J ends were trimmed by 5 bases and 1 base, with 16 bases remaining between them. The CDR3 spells CASSPFLGPGTDTQYF. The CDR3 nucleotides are TGTGCCAGCAGCCCCTTTTTGGGCCCCGGCACAGATACGCAGTATTTT.

The CDR3 nucleotides read TGTGCCAGCAGCTTACCCAAGGGGCGGCAGGGGGCCACCTACGAGCAGTACTTC. This encodes CASSLPKGRQGATYEQYF. The J gene is TRBJ2-7, the V gene TRBV11-2; 8 nucleotides agree with TRBD1. Trimming took 2 bases from V and 2 from J; bases not matched to a gene: 14. Germline assignment: CDR1 SGHAT and CDR2 FQNNGV. The CDR3 length is 18 residues.

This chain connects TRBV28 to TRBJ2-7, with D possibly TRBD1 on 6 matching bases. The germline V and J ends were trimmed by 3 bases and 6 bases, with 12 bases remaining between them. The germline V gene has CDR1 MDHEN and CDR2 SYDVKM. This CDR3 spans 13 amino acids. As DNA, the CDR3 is TGTGCCAGCAGTTTTTATCAGGGGAGCGAGCAGTACTTC. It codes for CASSFYQGSEQYF.

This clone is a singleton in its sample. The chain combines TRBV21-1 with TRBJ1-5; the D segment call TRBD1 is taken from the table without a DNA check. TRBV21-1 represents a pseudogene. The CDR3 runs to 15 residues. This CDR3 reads CASSRPGAPRQPQHF. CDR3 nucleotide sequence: TGTGCCAGCAGCCGTCCAGGGGCCCCCCGACAGCCCCAGCATTTT.